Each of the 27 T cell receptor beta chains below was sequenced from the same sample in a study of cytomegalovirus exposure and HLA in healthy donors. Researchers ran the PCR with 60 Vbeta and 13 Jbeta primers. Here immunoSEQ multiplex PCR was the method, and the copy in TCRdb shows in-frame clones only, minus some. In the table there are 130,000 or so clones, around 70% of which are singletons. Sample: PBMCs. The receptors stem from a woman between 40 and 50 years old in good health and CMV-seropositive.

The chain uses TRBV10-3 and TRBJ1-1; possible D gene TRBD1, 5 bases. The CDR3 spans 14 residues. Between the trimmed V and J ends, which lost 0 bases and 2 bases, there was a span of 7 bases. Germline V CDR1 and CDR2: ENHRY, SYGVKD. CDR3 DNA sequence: TGTGCCATCAGTGAGTCGGGGGGTAACACTGAAGCTTTCTTT. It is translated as CAISESGGNTEAFF.

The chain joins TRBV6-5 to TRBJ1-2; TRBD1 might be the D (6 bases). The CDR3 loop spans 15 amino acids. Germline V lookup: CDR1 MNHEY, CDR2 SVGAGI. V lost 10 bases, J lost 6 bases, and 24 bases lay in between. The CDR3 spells CATVRSGGAVNGYTF. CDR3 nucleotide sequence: TGTGCCACAGTAAGGAGCGGGGGCGCAGTGAATGGCTACACCTTC.

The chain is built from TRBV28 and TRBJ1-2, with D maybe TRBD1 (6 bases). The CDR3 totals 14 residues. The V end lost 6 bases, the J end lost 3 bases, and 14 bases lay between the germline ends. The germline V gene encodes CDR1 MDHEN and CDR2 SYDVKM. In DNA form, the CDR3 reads TGTGCCAGCAGATCACCGGACAGAGACTATGGCTACACCTTC. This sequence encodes CASRSPDRDYGYTF.

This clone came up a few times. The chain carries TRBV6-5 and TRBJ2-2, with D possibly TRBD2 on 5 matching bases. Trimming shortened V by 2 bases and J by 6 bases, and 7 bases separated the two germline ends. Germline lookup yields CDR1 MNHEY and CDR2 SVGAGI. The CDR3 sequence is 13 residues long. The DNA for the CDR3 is TGTGCCAGCAGTTACGGGAGTGCCGGGGAGCTGTTTTTT. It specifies CASSYGSAGELFF.

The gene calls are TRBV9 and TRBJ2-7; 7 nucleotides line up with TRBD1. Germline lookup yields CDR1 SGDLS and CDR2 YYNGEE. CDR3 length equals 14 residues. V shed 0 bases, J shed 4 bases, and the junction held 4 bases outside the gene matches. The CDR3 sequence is CASSVEGAGYEQYF. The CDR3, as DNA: TGTGCCAGCAGCGTAGAGGGGGCGGGTTACGAGCAGTACTTC.

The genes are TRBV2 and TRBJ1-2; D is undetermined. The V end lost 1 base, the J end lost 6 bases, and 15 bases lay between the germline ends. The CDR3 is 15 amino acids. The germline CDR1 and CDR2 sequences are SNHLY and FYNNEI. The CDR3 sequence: CASSEEAVPGDGYTF. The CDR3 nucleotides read TGTGCCAGCAGTGAAGAAGCAGTACCCGGGGATGGCTACACCTTC.

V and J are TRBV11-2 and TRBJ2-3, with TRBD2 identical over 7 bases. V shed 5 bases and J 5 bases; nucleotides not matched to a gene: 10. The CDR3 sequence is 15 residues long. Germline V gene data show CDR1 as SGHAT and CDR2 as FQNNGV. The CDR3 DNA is TGTGCCAGCAGCCTCGGAGGCGGGAGCGTAGATACGCAGTATTTT. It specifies CASSLGGGSVDTQYF.

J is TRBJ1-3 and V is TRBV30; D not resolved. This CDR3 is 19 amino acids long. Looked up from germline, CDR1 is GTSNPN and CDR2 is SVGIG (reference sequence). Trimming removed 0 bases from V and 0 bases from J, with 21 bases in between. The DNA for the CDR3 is TGTGCCTGGAGTGTACGTGGAGGGTCTGCGTCGAGCTCTGGAAACACCATATATTTT. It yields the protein CAWSVRGGSASSSGNTIYF.

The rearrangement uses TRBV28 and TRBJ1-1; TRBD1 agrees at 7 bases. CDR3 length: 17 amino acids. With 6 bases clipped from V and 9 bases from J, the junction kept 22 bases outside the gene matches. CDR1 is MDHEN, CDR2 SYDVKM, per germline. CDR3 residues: CASSTPTPGQAVRQAFF. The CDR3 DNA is TGTGCCAGCAGCACGCCAACTCCTGGACAGGCGGTACGCCAAGCTTTCTTT.

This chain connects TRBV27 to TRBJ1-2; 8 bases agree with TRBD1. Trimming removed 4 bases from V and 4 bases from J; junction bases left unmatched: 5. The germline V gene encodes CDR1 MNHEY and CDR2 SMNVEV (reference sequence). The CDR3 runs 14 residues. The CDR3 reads CASSYSGGFYGYTF. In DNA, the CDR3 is TGTGCCAGCAGTTACTCAGGGGGCTTCTATGGCTACACCTTC.

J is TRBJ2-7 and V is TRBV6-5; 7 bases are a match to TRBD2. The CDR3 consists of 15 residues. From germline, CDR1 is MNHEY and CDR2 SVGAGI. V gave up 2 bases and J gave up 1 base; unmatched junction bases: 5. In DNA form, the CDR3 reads TGTGCCAGCAGTTACGGCGGGGGTGGTTCCTACGAGCAGTACTTC. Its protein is CASSYGGGGSYEQYF.

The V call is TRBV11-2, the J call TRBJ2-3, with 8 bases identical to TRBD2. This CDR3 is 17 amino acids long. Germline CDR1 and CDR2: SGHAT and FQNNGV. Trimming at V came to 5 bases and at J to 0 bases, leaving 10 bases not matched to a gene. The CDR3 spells CASSPGAAGGSTDTQYF. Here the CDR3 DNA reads TGTGCCAGCAGCCCTGGGGCGGCGGGGGGTAGCACAGATACGCAGTATTTT.

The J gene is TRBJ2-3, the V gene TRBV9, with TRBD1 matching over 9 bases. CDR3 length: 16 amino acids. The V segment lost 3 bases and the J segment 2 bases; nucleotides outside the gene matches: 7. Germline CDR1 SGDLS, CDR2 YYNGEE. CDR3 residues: CASSAPGQGNTDTQYF. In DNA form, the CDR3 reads TGTGCCAGCAGCGCCCCGGGACAGGGAAACACAGATACGCAGTATTTT.

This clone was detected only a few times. CDR3 sequence: CASSTRQGYGYTF. CDR3 in DNA: TGTGCCAGCAGCACTCGACAGGGCTATGGCTACACCTTC. This chain uses TRBV5-6 with TRBJ1-2, with 7 nucleotides matching TRBD1. Unmatched junction bases numbered 4, after V lost 4 bases and J lost 4 bases. The germline gives CDR1 SGHDT, CDR2 YYEEEE. There are 13 residues in the CDR3. Full variable domain (rest looked up from reference TRBV5-6 and TRBJ1-2): DAGVTQSPTHLIKTRGQQVTLRCSPKSGHDTVSWYQQALGQGPQFIFQYYEEEERQRGNFPDRFSGHQFPNYSSELNVNALLLGDSALYLCASSTRQGYGYTFGSGTRLTVV.

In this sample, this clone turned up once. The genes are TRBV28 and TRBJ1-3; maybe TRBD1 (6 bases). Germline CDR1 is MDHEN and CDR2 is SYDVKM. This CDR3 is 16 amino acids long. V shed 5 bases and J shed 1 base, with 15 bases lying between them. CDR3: CASSPNRVRSGNTIYF. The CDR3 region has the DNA TGTGCCAGCAGTCCTAACAGGGTTAGGTCTGGAAACACCATATATTTT. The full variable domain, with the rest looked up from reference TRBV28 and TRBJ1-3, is DVKVTQSSRYLVKRTGEKVFLECVQDMDHENMFWYRQDPGLGLRLIYFSYDVKMKEKGDIPEGYSVSREKKERFSLILESASTNQTSMYLCASSPNRVRSGNTIYFGEGSWLTVV.

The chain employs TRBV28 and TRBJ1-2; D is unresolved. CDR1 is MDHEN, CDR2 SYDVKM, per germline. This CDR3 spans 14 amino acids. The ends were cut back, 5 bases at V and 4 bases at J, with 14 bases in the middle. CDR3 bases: TGTGCCAGCAGTCCCCCGGGAGCCGGCTATGGCTACACCTTC. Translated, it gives CASSPPGAGYGYTF.

The chain's CDR3 is CASSADSSYEQYF. The CDR3 DNA is TGTGCCAGCAGCGCGGACAGTTCCTACGAGCAGTACTTC. This sequence joins TRBV5-4 and TRBJ2-7; TRBD1 is a possible D gene (6 bases). CDR3 size: 13 residues. With 4 bases removed from V and 1 base from J, the gap between germline ends came to 9 bases. CDR1 and CDR2 from the germline V gene are SGHNT and YYREEE (reference sequence).

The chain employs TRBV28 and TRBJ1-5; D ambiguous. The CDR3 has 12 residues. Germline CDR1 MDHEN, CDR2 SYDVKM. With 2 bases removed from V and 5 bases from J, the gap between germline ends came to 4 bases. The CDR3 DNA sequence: TGTGCCAGCAGTTTACGGGATCAGCCCCAGCATTTT. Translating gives CASSLRDQPQHF. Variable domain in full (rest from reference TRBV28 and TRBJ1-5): DVKVTQSSRYLVKRTGEKVFLECVQDMDHENMFWYRQDPGLGLRLIYFSYDVKMKEKGDIPEGYSVSREKKERFSLILESASTNQTSMYLCASSLRDQPQHFGDGTRLSIL.

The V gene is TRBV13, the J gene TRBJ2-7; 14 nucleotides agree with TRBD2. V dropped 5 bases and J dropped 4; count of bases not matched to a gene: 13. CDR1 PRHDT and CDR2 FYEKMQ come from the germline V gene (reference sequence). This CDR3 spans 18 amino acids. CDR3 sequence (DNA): TGTGCCAGCAGCCCCGGACTAGCGGGAGGATACTCAGGGTACGAGCAGTACTTC. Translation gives CASSPGLAGGYSGYEQYF.

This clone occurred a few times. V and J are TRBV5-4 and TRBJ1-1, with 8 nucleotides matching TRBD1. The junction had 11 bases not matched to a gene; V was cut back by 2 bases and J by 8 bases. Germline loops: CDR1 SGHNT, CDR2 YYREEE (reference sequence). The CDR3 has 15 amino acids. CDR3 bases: TGTGCCAGCAGCTTAGTCAGGGACAGGTCCACCGAAGCTTTCTTT. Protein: CASSLVRDRSTEAFF.

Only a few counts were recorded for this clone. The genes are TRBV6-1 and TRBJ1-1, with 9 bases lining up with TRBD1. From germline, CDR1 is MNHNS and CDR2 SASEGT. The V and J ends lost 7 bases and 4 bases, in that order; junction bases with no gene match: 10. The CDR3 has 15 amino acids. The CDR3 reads CASIRDRELGTEAFF. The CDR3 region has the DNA TGTGCCAGCATTCGGGACAGGGAATTGGGCACTGAAGCTTTCTTT.

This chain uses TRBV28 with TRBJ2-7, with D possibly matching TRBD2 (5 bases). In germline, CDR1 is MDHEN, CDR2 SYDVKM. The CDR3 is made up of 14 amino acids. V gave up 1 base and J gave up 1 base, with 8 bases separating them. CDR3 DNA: TGTGCCAGCAGTTTATACGGGATATCCTACGAGCAGTACTTC. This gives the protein CASSLYGISYEQYF.

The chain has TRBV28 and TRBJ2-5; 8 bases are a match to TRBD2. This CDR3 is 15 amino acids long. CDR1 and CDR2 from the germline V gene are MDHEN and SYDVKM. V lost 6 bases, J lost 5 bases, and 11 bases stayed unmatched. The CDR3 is CASSLGTSGTETQYF. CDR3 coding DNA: TGTGCCAGCAGCCTCGGGACTAGTGGGACGGAGACCCAGTACTTC.

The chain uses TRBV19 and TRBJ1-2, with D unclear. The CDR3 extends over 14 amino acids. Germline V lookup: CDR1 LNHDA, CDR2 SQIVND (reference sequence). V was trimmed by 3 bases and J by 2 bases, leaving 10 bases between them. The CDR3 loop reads CASSISYSNYGYTF. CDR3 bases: TGTGCCAGTAGTATCAGTTACAGCAACTATGGCTACACCTTC.

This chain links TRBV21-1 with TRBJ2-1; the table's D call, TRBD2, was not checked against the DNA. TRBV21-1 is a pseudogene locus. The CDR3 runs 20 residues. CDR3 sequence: CASRSGATSGRNLSYNEQFF. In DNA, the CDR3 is TGTGCCAGCAGGTCAGGAGCGACTAGCGGGCGCAACCTCTCCTACAATGAGCAGTTCTTC.

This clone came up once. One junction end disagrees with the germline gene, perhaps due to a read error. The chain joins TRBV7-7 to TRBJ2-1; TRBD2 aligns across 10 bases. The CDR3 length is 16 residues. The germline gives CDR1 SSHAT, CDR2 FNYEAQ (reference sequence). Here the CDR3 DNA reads TGTGCTAGCAGCTTAGAGGCTAGCGGGAGTTCCAATGAGCAGTTCTTC. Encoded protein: CASSLEASGSSNEQFF.

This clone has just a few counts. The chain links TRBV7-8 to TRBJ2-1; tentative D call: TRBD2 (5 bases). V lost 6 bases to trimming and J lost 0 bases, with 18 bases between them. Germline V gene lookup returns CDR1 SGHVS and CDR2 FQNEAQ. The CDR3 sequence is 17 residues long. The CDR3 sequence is CASSTPKRFSSYNEQFF. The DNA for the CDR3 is TGTGCCAGCAGTACACCGAAGCGGTTCAGCTCCTACAATGAGCAGTTCTTC.